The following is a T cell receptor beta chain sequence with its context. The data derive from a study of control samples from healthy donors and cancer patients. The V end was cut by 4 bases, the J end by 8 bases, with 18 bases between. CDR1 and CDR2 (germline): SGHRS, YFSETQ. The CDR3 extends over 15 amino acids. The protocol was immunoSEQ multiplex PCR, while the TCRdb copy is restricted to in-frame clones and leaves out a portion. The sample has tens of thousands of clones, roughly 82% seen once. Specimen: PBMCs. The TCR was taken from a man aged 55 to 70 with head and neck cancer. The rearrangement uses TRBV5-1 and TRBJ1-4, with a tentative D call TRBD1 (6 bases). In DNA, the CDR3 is TGCGCCAGCAGCCCTACAGGGAGCTCTCCCGAAAAACTGTTTTTT. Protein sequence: CASSPTGSSPEKLFF.